The TCR beta chain under discussion was sequenced for a study of blood T cell repertoires in COVID-19. Study overall: Nucleic acid was either cDNA or gDNA, and it came from T cells, B-cell-depleted T cells, or PBMCs.

V was pared by 7 bases and J by 5 bases, with 15 bases between. CDR3 length: 14 residues. Germline V gene sequence: CDR1 SGHDT, CDR2 YYEEEE. The data were produced by immunoSEQ multiplex PCR, yet TCRdb's version contains in-frame clones alone and is incomplete. The sample carries about 210,000 clones, 65% to 85% recorded once. This rearrangement joins TRBV5-6 to TRBJ1-4; D is possibly TRBD1 (5 bases). The material sequenced was PBMCs or T cells enriched from blood (not recorded which). The source is a man aged 25-45 years with acute COVID-19. For the CDR3, the DNA is TGTGCCAGCTCCTACAGCGGGACCAATGAAAAACTGTTTTTT. Translating it yields CASSYSGTNEKLFF.